These 6 T cell receptor beta chains were sequenced from one sample in a study of blood T cell repertoires in COVID-19. Libraries were prepared by immunoSEQ multiplex PCR; TCRdb keeps only in-frame clonotypes and omits some of them. The sample contains 120,000 to 150,000 clones, 80% to 90% of which appear only once. What was sequenced was peripheral blood. The source is a woman aged 50 to 60 with acute or convalescent COVID-19.

CDR3: CASSLVQGDGNTIYF. CDR3 sequence (DNA): TGCGCCAGCAGCTTGGTGCAGGGGGACGGAAACACCATATATTTT. The chain links TRBV5-1 to TRBJ1-3; 7 nucleotides agree with TRBD1. Unmatched junction bases numbered 4, after V lost 0 bases and J lost 4 bases. CDR3 length: 15 amino acids. Germline CDR1 is SGHRS and CDR2 is YFSETQ.

The genes are TRBV2 and TRBJ1-2, with 7 positions matching TRBD1. The CDR3 loop spans 15 amino acids. Germline V lookup: CDR1 SNHLY, CDR2 FYNNEI. The junction had 13 bases not matched to a gene; V was cut back by 6 bases and J by 6 bases. The CDR3 DNA sequence: TGTGCCAGCAGCGACCATTTTACAGGGGCAGATGGCTACACCTTC. This codes for CASSDHFTGADGYTF.

This sequence joins TRBV5-1 and TRBJ2-7, with a tentative D call TRBD2 (6 bases). The V end was cut by 4 bases, the J end by 3 bases, with 14 bases between. This CDR3 spans 14 amino acids. In germline, CDR1 is SGHRS, CDR2 YFSETQ. This CDR3 is CASSHPGTLYEQYF. DNA for the CDR3: TGCGCCAGCAGCCACCCCGGGACTCTCTACGAGCAGTACTTC.

This rearrangement joins TRBV7-9 to TRBJ2-7, with 9 bases lining up with TRBD1. The length of the CDR3 is 16 residues. CDR1 is SEHNR, CDR2 FQNEAQ, per germline (reference sequence). V shed 2 bases, J shed 2 bases, and the junction held 7 bases outside the gene matches. The CDR3 DNA sequence: TGTGCCAGCAGCTTAACGTCCGGGACAGGGCCCTACGAGCAGTACTTC. Encoded protein: CASSLTSGTGPYEQYF.

The chain has TRBV6-2 or TRBV6-3 and TRBJ2-1; 13 bases line up with TRBD2. V trimming: 3 bases; J trimming: 6 bases; junction bases outside the gene matches: 5. The CDR3 totals 16 residues. Germline values: CDR1 MNHEY, CDR2 SVGEGT. Here the CDR3 reads CASSYGLAGVSNEQFF. DNA for the CDR3: TGTGCCAGCAGTTATGGACTAGCGGGGGTTAGCAATGAGCAGTTCTTC.

This clone has only a few counts. J is TRBJ2-1 and V is TRBV6-5; D is possibly TRBD2 (6 bases). The CDR3 is made up of 12 amino acids. CDR1 is MNHEY, CDR2 SVGAGI, per germline. The V end was cut by 5 bases, the J end by 12 bases, with 14 bases between. The CDR3 is CASSRRVFGQFF. The CDR3 nucleotides are TGTGCCAGCAGTCGGAGGGTGTTTGGGCAGTTCTTC.